A selection of T cell receptor beta chains follows, all from one sample in a study of beta chain features in type 1 diabetes. TCRdb keeps only in-frame clones here, not all; method: immunoSEQ multiplex PCR. The table includes hundreds of thousands of clones, around 68% detected once. The sequenced sample was naive CD4+ T cells from blood. The receptors come from a man younger than 45 in good health. Both conserved end residues are part of each CDR3. D genes are given only for firm matches. Size is stated for part of the rows, as once, few or many counts, or as a class when the clone is expanded.

j_gene,d_gene,abundance,v_gene,CDR3nt,CDR3aa
TRBJ2-7,NA,NA,TRBV7-2,TGTGCCAGCATCCTCCCTTTCCCACCCTACGAGCAGTACTTC,CASILPFPPYEQYF
TRBJ1-2,NA,NA,TRBV6-5,TGTGCCAGCACCCGGGGCGGGCAGTACTATGGCTACACCTTC,CASTRGGQYYGYTF
TRBJ1-2,NA,once,TRBV30,TGTGCCTGGAAAGCGTACATCTATGGCTACACCTTC,CAWKAYIYGYTF
TRBJ1-2,NA,NA,TRBV7-2,TGTGCCAGCAGCCCCGGATCCTATGGCTACACCTTC,CASSPGSYGYTF
TRBJ2-6,NA,NA,TRBV14,TGTGCCAGCAGCCAAGGAAATGGGGCCAACGTCCTGACTTTC,CASSQGNGANVLTF
TRBJ1-2,TRBD1,NA,TRBV29-1,TGCAGCGTTACTACCGGGACAGGGAGCTATGGCTACACCTTC,CSVTTGTGSYGYTF
TRBJ2-7,TRBD2,NA,TRBV19,TGTGCCAGTAGTGCCACTCTAGCGGGAGATGACGAGCAGTACTTC,CASSATLAGDDEQYF
TRBJ2-3,NA,NA,TRBV2,TGTGCCAGCAATGTAAAGAGGGGAACAGATACGCAGTATTTT,CASNVKRGTDTQYF
TRBJ2-7,NA,NA,TRBV29-1,TGCAGCGTTGCCAGGGAGGCCTACGAGCAGTACTTC,CSVAREAYEQYF
TRBJ2-2,TRBD2,NA,TRBV5-4,TGTGCCAGCAGCATACCCCGGGGGGACACCGGGGAGCTGTTTTTT,CASSIPRGDTGELFF
TRBJ1-5,NA,NA,TRBV18,TGTGCCAGCTCACCAGGACCAGGCCAGCCCCAGCATTTT,CASSPGPGQPQHF
TRBJ2-1,TRBD2,few,TRBV27,TGTGCCAGCTCCGCCGGGACTATCGGCAATGAGCAGTTCTTC,CASSAGTIGNEQFF
TRBJ2-4,NA,few,TRBV9,TGTGCCAGCAGCGCAGGGGTGGGGAACATTCAGTACTTC,CASSAGVGNIQYF
TRBJ2-7,NA,NA,TRBV9,TGTGCCAGCAGCGTAGAGGACAGCAGCTCCTACGAGCAGTACTTC,CASSVEDSSSYEQYF
TRBJ2-7,TRBD1,NA,TRBV29-1,TGCAGCGTTGAAACAGGGGGTGGCTACGAGCAGTACTTC,CSVETGGGYEQYF
TRBJ1-1,TRBD1,NA,TRBV29-1,TGCAGCGCACGACAGGGGGCTGAAGCTTTCTTT,CSARQGAEAFF
TRBJ1-6,TRBD1,once,TRBV6-6,TGTGCCAGCACCCGGGACAGGACCCAAGTTTCACCCCTCCACTTT,CASTRDRTQVSPLHF
TRBJ2-1,NA,NA,TRBV7-2,TGTGCCAGCAGCTTAGCGGTTGGTTTCAATGAGCAGTTCTTC,CASSLAVGFNEQFF
TRBJ1-2,NA,NA,TRBV29-1,TGCAGCGTTACAGGGAACTATGGCTACACCTTC,CSVTGNYGYTF
TRBJ2-5,TRBD1,NA,TRBV4-2,TGTGCCAGCAGCCAAGGACAGGGGGCGACAGGGCAAGAGACCCAGTACTTC,CASSQGQGATGQETQYF
TRBJ2-3,NA,once,TRBV18,TGTGCCAGCTCACCAAGGGGGGATACGCAGTATTTT,CASSPRGDTQYF
TRBJ1-1,NA,once,TRBV6-1,TGTGCCAGCACCCTGAAAGTTGAAGCTTTCTTT,CASTLKVEAFF
TRBJ1-2,NA,NA,TRBV9,TGTGCCAGCAGCCTCTACAGCAACTATGGCTACACCTTC,CASSLYSNYGYTF
TRBJ2-7,NA,few,TRBV27,TGTGCCAGCAGTTTAAGGACATCCCACGAGCAGTACTTC,CASSLRTSHEQYF
TRBJ2-3,TRBD2,few,TRBV7-9,TGTGCCAGCAGCTTGGGACTAGCGGATTTCACAGATACGCAGTATTTT,CASSLGLADFTDTQYF
TRBJ2-3,NA,NA,TRBV29-1,TGCAGCGTCCCAACCTTATACCGTCTGAGCACAGATACGCAGTATTTT,CSVPTLYRLSTDTQYF
TRBJ1-1,NA,NA,TRBV29-1,TGCAGCGTTGAACCCCCAGGGCTGAGTGAAGCTTTCTTT,CSVEPPGLSEAFF
TRBJ2-5,NA,NA,TRBV29-1,TGCAGCGCCGAGGGTAGCGGAGAGACCCAGTACTTC,CSAEGSGETQYF
TRBJ2-5,NA,NA,TRBV7-2,TGTGCCAGCAGCCCGACACGGGAGACCCAGTACTTC,CASSPTRETQYF
TRBJ2-7,TRBD2,NA,TRBV11-2,TGTGCCAGCAGCTTCCCTAGCGGGGGACACGAGCAGTACTTC,CASSFPSGGHEQYF
TRBJ1-6,NA,NA,TRBV7-9,TGTGCCAGCAGCTTAGCTGAGACGGCTAATTCACCCCTCCACTTT,CASSLAETANSPLHF
TRBJ2-7,NA,few,TRBV29-1,TGCAGCGTTGAACCTGCAGGGCGAAACGAGCAGTACTTC,CSVEPAGRNEQYF